This is a list of T cell receptor beta chains from one sample in a study of blood T cell repertoires in COVID-19. Clones were read by immunoSEQ multiplex PCR, and TCRdb kept only the in-frame ones, dropping some. The sample lists about 280,000 clones, around 83% seen once, with over 4% in the top ten. The sample was PBMCs or T cells enriched from blood (not recorded which). These receptors all stem from a middle-aged man who had been exposed to COVID-19. CDR3s include the opening cysteine and the closing phenylalanine or tryptophan. Fields, in order: J gene, D gene, clone size, V gene, CDR3 DNA, CDR3 protein. The D gene is left open where the match is weak. Clone sizes are given selectively: once, few, many, or a class where the clone is expanded.

j_call: TRBJ1-4; d_call: TRBD1; clone_size: NA; v_call: TRBV5-1; cdr3_nt: TGCGCCAGCAGCTTCTCCGGGACAGGGGATACGAAACTGTTTTTT; cdr3_aa: CASSFSGTGDTKLFF
j_call: TRBJ1-3; d_call: NA; clone_size: NA; v_call: TRBV5-6; cdr3_nt: TGTGCCAGCAGCTTGGGACAGCTCGGAAACACCATATATTTT; cdr3_aa: CASSLGQLGNTIYF
j_call: TRBJ2-7; d_call: TRBD1; clone_size: NA; v_call: TRBV6-4; cdr3_nt: TGTGCCAGCAGTGACTCAACGGGACAGGGAGGACCCTACGAGCAGTACTTC; cdr3_aa: CASSDSTGQGGPYEQYF
j_call: TRBJ2-3; d_call: NA; clone_size: NA; v_call: TRBV2; cdr3_nt: TGTGCCAGCAGTTCGACGGGATCTAGCACAGATACGCAGTATTTT; cdr3_aa: CASSSTGSSTDTQYF
j_call: TRBJ1-2; d_call: NA; clone_size: NA; v_call: TRBV19; cdr3_nt: TGTGCCACTAGATTAGGCGGCAACTATGGCTACACCTTC; cdr3_aa: CATRLGGNYGYTF
j_call: TRBJ2-1; d_call: TRBD1; clone_size: NA; v_call: TRBV5-1; cdr3_nt: TGCGCCAGCAGCTCGATTCCGGGACAGGGTTACAATGAGCAGTTCTTC; cdr3_aa: CASSSIPGQGYNEQFF
j_call: TRBJ1-6; d_call: TRBD1; clone_size: NA; v_call: TRBV5-1; cdr3_nt: TGCGCCAGCAGCTCCCGGGACAGAGCTAGATCACCCCTCCACTTT; cdr3_aa: CASSSRDRARSPLHF
j_call: TRBJ1-5; d_call: TRBD1; clone_size: NA; v_call: TRBV2; cdr3_nt: TGTGCCAGCAAGGCCGGGGGCGGGACAGGCCGAAGGAATCAGCCCCAGCATTTT; cdr3_aa: CASKAGGGTGRRNQPQHF
j_call: TRBJ1-3; d_call: TRBD1; clone_size: NA; v_call: TRBV18; cdr3_nt: TGTGCCAGCTCCCCGGGACAGGCCTCTGGAAACACCATATATTTT; cdr3_aa: CASSPGQASGNTIYF
j_call: TRBJ2-1; d_call: TRBD2; clone_size: NA; v_call: TRBV19; cdr3_nt: TGTGCCAGTAGTTGGGGACTAGCTGCCCCTGAGCAGTTCTTC; cdr3_aa: CASSWGLAAPEQFF
j_call: TRBJ2-6; d_call: NA; clone_size: NA; v_call: TRBV11-2; cdr3_nt: TGTGCCAGCAGCCACAGGCGGGGCTCTGGGGCCAACGTCCTGACTTTC; cdr3_aa: CASSHRRGSGANVLTF
j_call: TRBJ1-6; d_call: NA; clone_size: NA; v_call: TRBV30; cdr3_nt: TGTGCCTGGAGTGCACGAGATTCACCCCTCCACTTT; cdr3_aa: CAWSARDSPLHF
j_call: TRBJ1-5; d_call: NA; clone_size: NA; v_call: TRBV4-1; cdr3_nt: TGCGCCAGCAGCCAAGGGCAAGATCAGCCCCAGCATTTT; cdr3_aa: CASSQGQDQPQHF
j_call: TRBJ2-5; d_call: TRBD2; clone_size: few; v_call: TRBV18; cdr3_nt: TGTGCCAGCTCATCTCGGACTAGCGGGAGTCGGAAGACCCAGTACTTC; cdr3_aa: CASSSRTSGSRKTQYF
j_call: TRBJ1-1; d_call: TRBD1; clone_size: NA; v_call: TRBV9; cdr3_nt: TGTGCCAGCAGCCCCCCCCTGGGACAGCTCACTGAAGCTTTCTTT; cdr3_aa: CASSPPLGQLTEAFF
j_call: TRBJ1-5; d_call: NA; clone_size: NA; v_call: TRBV6-5; cdr3_nt: TGTGCCAGCAGCCCAACGGGGGGGGTATGGAAGCCCCAGCATTTT; cdr3_aa: CASSPTGGVWKPQHF
j_call: TRBJ1-4; d_call: NA; clone_size: once; v_call: TRBV11-2; cdr3_nt: TGTGCCAGCAGCTTGAGGTTTGGGGAAAAACTGTTTTTT; cdr3_aa: CASSLRFGEKLFF
j_call: TRBJ1-3; d_call: NA; clone_size: few; v_call: TRBV2; cdr3_nt: TGTGCCAGCAGGGACACCTTCTCTGGAAACACCATATATTTT; cdr3_aa: CASRDTFSGNTIYF
j_call: TRBJ2-1; d_call: NA; clone_size: NA; v_call: TRBV19; cdr3_nt: TGTGCCAGTAGTATAGTAGGGGGGGCAGGGAGGTACAATGAGCAGTTCTTC; cdr3_aa: CASSIVGGAGRYNEQFF
j_call: TRBJ2-7; d_call: TRBD2; clone_size: NA; v_call: TRBV7-2; cdr3_nt: TGTGCCAGCAGCCAACAGTCTGGCGGGAGATCTTACGAGCAGTACTTC; cdr3_aa: CASSQQSGGRSYEQYF
j_call: TRBJ1-1; d_call: TRBD1; clone_size: NA; v_call: TRBV11-2; cdr3_nt: TGTGCCAGCAGCTTGGACGGACAGGGCGGTTTCTTT; cdr3_aa: CASSLDGQGGFF
j_call: TRBJ1-1; d_call: NA; clone_size: NA; v_call: TRBV14; cdr3_nt: TGTGCCAGCAAACAACAGGCGAACACTGAAGCTTTCTTT; cdr3_aa: CASKQQANTEAFF
j_call: TRBJ1-2; d_call: TRBD1; clone_size: NA; v_call: TRBV6-5; cdr3_nt: TGTGCCAGCAGAAGGGCAGGGGGTGATGGCTACACCTTC; cdr3_aa: CASRRAGGDGYTF
j_call: TRBJ1-5; d_call: NA; clone_size: NA; v_call: TRBV30; cdr3_nt: TGTGCCTGGAGTAGCGGGACGAGCAATCAGCCCCAGCATTTT; cdr3_aa: CAWSSGTSNQPQHF
j_call: TRBJ2-7; d_call: NA; clone_size: NA; v_call: TRBV27; cdr3_nt: TGTGCCAGCAAGCCACTCGGCGGTGCCTACGAGCAGTACTTC; cdr3_aa: CASKPLGGAYEQYF
j_call: TRBJ2-3; d_call: TRBD1; clone_size: NA; v_call: TRBV6-1; cdr3_nt: TGTGCCAGCAGTGAACCCGGACAGGTTAGGTTCCCAGATACGCAGTATTTT; cdr3_aa: CASSEPGQVRFPDTQYF
j_call: TRBJ2-7; d_call: NA; clone_size: NA; v_call: TRBV6-5; cdr3_nt: TGTGCCAGCACGAACAGCCTCTACGAGCAGTACTTC; cdr3_aa: CASTNSLYEQYF
j_call: TRBJ2-6; d_call: TRBD1; clone_size: NA; v_call: TRBV6-5; cdr3_nt: TGTGCCAGCAGGGGGGACAGGGCTGGGGCCAACGTCCTGACTTTC; cdr3_aa: CASRGDRAGANVLTF
j_call: TRBJ2-5; d_call: TRBD2; clone_size: NA; v_call: TRBV19; cdr3_nt: TGTGCCAGTAGTTTCGTACTAGCGGGCAAAGAGACCCAGTACTTC; cdr3_aa: CASSFVLAGKETQYF
j_call: TRBJ2-7; d_call: NA; clone_size: NA; v_call: TRBV25-1; cdr3_nt: TGTGCCAGCAGTACGCCAGAATGGTCCTACGAGCAGTACTTC; cdr3_aa: CASSTPEWSYEQYF
j_call: TRBJ1-4; d_call: NA; clone_size: NA; v_call: TRBV2; cdr3_nt: TGTGCCAGCAGTGTGGAATCGCCAGGGATTGAAAAACTGTTTTTT; cdr3_aa: CASSVESPGIEKLFF
j_call: TRBJ2-7; d_call: TRBD1; clone_size: NA; v_call: TRBV5-5; cdr3_nt: TGTGCCAGCAGCTTGGGACAGGGTAATAGAGAGCAGTACTTC; cdr3_aa: CASSLGQGNREQYF
j_call: TRBJ2-7; d_call: TRBD1; clone_size: NA; v_call: TRBV6-5; cdr3_nt: TGTGCCAGCAGTTACAGGGACAGGGTGGGCGAGCAGTACTTC; cdr3_aa: CASSYRDRVGEQYF
j_call: TRBJ2-1; d_call: TRBD1; clone_size: NA; v_call: TRBV2; cdr3_nt: TGTGCCAGCAGTGAGACAGGGTTCGGTGAGCAGTTCTTC; cdr3_aa: CASSETGFGEQFF
j_call: TRBJ2-1; d_call: TRBD2; clone_size: NA; v_call: TRBV6-5; cdr3_nt: TGTGCCAGCAAACCTTGGGAGGGGAGGAATGAGCAGTTCTTC; cdr3_aa: CASKPWEGRNEQFF
j_call: TRBJ1-4; d_call: NA; clone_size: NA; v_call: TRBV19; cdr3_nt: TGTGCCAGCGCCAGCGACTTGAGTGAAAAACTGTTTTTT; cdr3_aa: CASASDLSEKLFF
j_call: TRBJ1-1; d_call: NA; clone_size: few; v_call: TRBV2; cdr3_nt: TGTGCCAGCAGTGTCGGGGGGTTTCAGGCTTTCTTT; cdr3_aa: CASSVGGFQAFF
j_call: TRBJ1-4; d_call: NA; clone_size: NA; v_call: TRBV5-4; cdr3_nt: TGTGCCAGCAGCTTGGCGATGGGGGGGGGCGCATCTGAAAAACTGTTTTTT; cdr3_aa: CASSLAMGGGASEKLFF
j_call: TRBJ2-1; d_call: NA; clone_size: once; v_call: TRBV6-5; cdr3_nt: TGTGCCAGCATCAAGTCACTAGCAGAGGTTCATGAGCAGTTCTTC; cdr3_aa: CASIKSLAEVHEQFF
j_call: TRBJ1-3; d_call: NA; clone_size: NA; v_call: TRBV7-2; cdr3_nt: TGTGCCAGCAGCATCCCAGGGGGAAACACCATATATTTT; cdr3_aa: CASSIPGGNTIYF
j_call: TRBJ1-2; d_call: NA; clone_size: NA; v_call: TRBV19; cdr3_nt: TGTGCCAGTAGTGAGCCGTACGGTAACTATGGCTACACCTTC; cdr3_aa: CASSEPYGNYGYTF
j_call: TRBJ2-6; d_call: TRBD1; clone_size: NA; v_call: TRBV9; cdr3_nt: TGTGCCAGCAGCGGGCCCGGGACAGGGCAGGTGGGGGCCAACGTCCTGACTTTC; cdr3_aa: CASSGPGTGQVGANVLTF
j_call: TRBJ2-3; d_call: NA; clone_size: NA; v_call: TRBV9; cdr3_nt: TGTGCCAGCAGCGTCCAGGGGACAGATACGCAGTATTTT; cdr3_aa: CASSVQGTDTQYF
j_call: TRBJ2-7; d_call: TRBD1; clone_size: once; v_call: TRBV5-1; cdr3_nt: TGCGCCAGCAGCTTTGGGACAGGGGACTACGAGCAGTACTTC; cdr3_aa: CASSFGTGDYEQYF
j_call: TRBJ1-2; d_call: NA; clone_size: NA; v_call: TRBV9; cdr3_nt: TGTGCCAGACCTCGCACAGGGTTTGGGGTGTGTGGCTACACCTTC; cdr3_aa: CARPRTGFGVCGYTF
j_call: TRBJ2-5; d_call: NA; clone_size: NA; v_call: TRBV3-1/TRBV3-2; cdr3_nt: TGTGCCAGCAGCCAAGACTATTCATGGTACTTC; cdr3_aa: CASSQDYSWYF